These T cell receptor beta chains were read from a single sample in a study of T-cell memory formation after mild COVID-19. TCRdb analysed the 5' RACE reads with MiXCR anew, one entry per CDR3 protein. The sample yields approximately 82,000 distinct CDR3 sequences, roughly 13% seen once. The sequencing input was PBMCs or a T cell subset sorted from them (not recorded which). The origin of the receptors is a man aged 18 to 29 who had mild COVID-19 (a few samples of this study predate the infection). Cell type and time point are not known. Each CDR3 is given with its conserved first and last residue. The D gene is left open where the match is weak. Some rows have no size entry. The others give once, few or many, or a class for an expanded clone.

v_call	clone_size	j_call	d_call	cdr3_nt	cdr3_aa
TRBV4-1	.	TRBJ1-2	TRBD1	TGCGCCAGCTCCACGGGACAGGCGGTGGCTGGCTACACCTTC	CASSTGQAVAGYTF
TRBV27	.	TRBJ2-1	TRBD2	TGTGCCAGCAGTGAAGGCGGGGGTCCTAATGAGCAGTTCTTC	CASSEGGGPNEQFF
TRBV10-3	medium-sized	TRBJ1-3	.	TGTGCCATCATGAGGGATACGACTGGAAACACCATATATTTT	CAIMRDTTGNTIYF
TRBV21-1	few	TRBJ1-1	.	TGTGCCAGCAGCAACCGAGAGGAAGTGAACACTGAAGCTTTCTTT	CASSNREEVNTEAFF
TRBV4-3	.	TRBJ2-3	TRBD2	TGCGCCAGCAGCCACCTCGCGGGGGGTCGCACAGATACGCAGTATTTT	CASSHLAGGRTDTQYF
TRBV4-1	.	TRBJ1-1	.	TGCGCCAGCAGCCAGAGGGTGGGGCCGCCGGACACTGAAGCTTTCTTT	CASSQRVGPPDTEAFF
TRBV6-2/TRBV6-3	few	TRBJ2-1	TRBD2	TGTGCCAGCAGTTACAGACTAGCGGACAATGAGCAGTTCTTC	CASSYRLADNEQFF
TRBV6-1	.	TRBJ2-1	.	TGTGCCAGCAGGGTTCATAGGGGGAATTACAATGAGCAGTTCTTC	CASRVHRGNYNEQFF
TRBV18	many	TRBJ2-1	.	TGTGCCAGCTCACCACCGGGACTGAGCTCCTACAATGAGCAGTTCTTC	CASSPPGLSSYNEQFF
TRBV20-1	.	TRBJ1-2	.	TGCAGTGCTAGGGCAGAGACGACTGATGGCTACACCTTC	CSARAETTDGYTF
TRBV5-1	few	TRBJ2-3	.	TGCGCCAGCAGCTTGCTAGGTAGTCGAGATACGCAGTATTTT	CASSLLGSRDTQYF
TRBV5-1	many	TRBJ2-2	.	TGCGCCAGCAGCTCAGAACTATCGAACACCGGGGAGCTGTTTTTT	CASSSELSNTGELFF
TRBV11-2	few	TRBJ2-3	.	TGTGCCAGCAGCGTGCGTCGTGGTAGTCCCAGACTTTACACAGATACGCAGTATTTT	CASSVRRGSPRLYTDTQYF